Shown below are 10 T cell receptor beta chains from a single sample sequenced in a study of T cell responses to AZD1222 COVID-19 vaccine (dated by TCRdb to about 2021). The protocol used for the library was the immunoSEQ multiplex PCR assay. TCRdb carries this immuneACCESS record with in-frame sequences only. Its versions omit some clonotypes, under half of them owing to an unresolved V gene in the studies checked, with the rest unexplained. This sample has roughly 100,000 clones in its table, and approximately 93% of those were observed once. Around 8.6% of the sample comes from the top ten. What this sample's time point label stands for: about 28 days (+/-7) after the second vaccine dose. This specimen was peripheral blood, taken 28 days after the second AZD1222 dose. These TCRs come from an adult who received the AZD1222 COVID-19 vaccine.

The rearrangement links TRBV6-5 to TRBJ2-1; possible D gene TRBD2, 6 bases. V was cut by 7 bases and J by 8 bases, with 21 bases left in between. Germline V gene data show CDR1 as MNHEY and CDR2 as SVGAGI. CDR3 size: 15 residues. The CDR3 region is CASTSSVAEPHEQFF. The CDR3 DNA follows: TGTGCCAGCACCTCATCGGTAGCGGAACCTCATGAGCAGTTCTTC.

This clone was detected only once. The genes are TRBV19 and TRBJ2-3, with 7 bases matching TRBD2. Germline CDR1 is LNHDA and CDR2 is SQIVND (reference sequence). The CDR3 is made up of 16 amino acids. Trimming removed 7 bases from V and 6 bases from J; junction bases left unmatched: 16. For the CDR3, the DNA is TGTGCCAGTACGAAGGGTAGCGGGCCCTTTGCGGATACGCAGTATTTT. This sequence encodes CASTKGSGPFADTQYF. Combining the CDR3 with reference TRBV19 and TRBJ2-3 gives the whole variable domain DGGITQSPKYLFRKEGQNVTLSCEQNLNHDAMYWYRQDPGQGLRLIYYSQIVNDFQKGDIAEGYSVSREKKESFPLTVTSAQKNPTAFYLCASTKGSGPFADTQYFGPGTRLTVL.

Written as DNA, the CDR3 is TGTGCCAGCAGCTTAGCCGTAAGTCTAGCGGGAGGTTCCTACGAGCAGTACTTC. Residues: CASSLAVSLAGGSYEQYF. This sequence joins TRBV7-6 and TRBJ2-7, with 11 bases aligning to TRBD2. The CDR3 is 18 amino acids. With V trimmed by 0 bases and J by 1 base, 8 bases remained unmatched. Germline V gene lookup returns CDR1 SGHVS and CDR2 FNYEAQ.

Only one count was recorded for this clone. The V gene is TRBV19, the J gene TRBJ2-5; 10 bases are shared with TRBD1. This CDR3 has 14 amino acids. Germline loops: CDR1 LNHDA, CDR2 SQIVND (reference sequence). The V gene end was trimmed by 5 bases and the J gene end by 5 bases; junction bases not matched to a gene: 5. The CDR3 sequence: CASSAGQGIETQYF. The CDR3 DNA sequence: TGTGCCAGTAGTGCGGGACAGGGGATCGAGACCCAGTACTTC.

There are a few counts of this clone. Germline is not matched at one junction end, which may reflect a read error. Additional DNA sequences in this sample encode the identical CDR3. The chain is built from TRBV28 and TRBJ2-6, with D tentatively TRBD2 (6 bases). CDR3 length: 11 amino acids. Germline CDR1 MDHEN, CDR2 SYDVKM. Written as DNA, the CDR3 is TGCGGGGCGGGGGGGGCCAACGTCCTGACTTTC. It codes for CGAGGANVLTF.

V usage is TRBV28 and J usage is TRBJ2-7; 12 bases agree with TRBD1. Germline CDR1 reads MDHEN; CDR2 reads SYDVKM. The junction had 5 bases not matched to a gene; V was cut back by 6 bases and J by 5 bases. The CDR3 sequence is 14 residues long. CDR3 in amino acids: CASSLGQGANEQYF. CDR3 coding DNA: TGTGCCAGCAGCCTGGGACAGGGGGCGAACGAGCAGTACTTC.

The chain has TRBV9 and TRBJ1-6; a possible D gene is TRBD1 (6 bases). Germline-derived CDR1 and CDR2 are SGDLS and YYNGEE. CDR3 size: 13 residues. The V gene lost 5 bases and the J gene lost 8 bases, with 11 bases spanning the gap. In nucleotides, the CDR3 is TGTGCCAGCAGGACAGGACTTGATTCACCCCTCCACTTT. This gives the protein CASRTGLDSPLHF.

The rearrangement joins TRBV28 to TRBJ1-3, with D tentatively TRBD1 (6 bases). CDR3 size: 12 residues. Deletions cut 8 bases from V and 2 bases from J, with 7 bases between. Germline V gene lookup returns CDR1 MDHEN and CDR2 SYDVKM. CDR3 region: CASSGAGNTIYF. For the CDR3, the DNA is TGTGCCAGCTCAGGGGCTGGAAACACCATATATTTT. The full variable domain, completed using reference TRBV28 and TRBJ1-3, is DVKVTQSSRYLVKRTGEKVFLECVQDMDHENMFWYRQDPGLGLRLIYFSYDVKMKEKGDIPEGYSVSREKKERFSLILESASTNQTSMYLCASSGAGNTIYFGEGSWLTVV.

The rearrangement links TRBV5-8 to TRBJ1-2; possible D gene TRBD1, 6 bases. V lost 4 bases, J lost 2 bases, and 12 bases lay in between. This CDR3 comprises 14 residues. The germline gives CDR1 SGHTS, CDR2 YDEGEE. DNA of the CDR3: TGTGCCAGCAGCCGTACCCAGGGGAACTATGGCTACACCTTC. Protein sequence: CASSRTQGNYGYTF. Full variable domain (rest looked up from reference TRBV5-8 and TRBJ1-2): EAGVTQSPTHLIKTRGQQATLRCSPISGHTSVYWYQQALGLGLQFLLWYDEGEERNRGNFPPRFSGRQFPNYSSELNVNALELEDSALYLCASSRTQGNYGYTFGSGTRLTVV.

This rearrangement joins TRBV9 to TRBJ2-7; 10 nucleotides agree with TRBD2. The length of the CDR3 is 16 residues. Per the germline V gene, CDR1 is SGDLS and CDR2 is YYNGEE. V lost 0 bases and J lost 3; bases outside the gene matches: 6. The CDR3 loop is CASSVAPSGSGYEQYF. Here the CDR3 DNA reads TGTGCCAGCAGCGTAGCTCCTAGCGGGAGTGGCTACGAGCAGTACTTC.